Each of the 4 T cell receptor beta chains below was sequenced from the same sample in a study of blood T cell repertoires in COVID-19. Here immunoSEQ multiplex PCR was the method, and the copy in TCRdb shows in-frame clones only, minus some. The sample lists under 300,000 clones; around 85% were seen once. What was sequenced was peripheral blood. These receptor sequences come from a woman in her 70s with acute or convalescent COVID-19.

There are a few counts of this clone. Other DNA sequences of this sample code for an identical CDR3. This chain links TRBV7-9 with TRBJ1-1; 11 bases fit TRBD1. This CDR3 contains 14 residues. CDR1 SEHNR and CDR2 FQNEAQ come from the germline V gene (reference sequence). Germline trimming cut 4 bases from V and 5 bases from J; bases unmatched to any gene: 3. CDR3 protein: CASSSGQGETEAFF. The CDR3, as DNA: TGTGCCAGCAGCTCGGGACAGGGGGAGACTGAAGCTTTCTTT. Drawing the rest from reference TRBV7-9 and TRBJ1-1, the complete variable domain is DTGVSQNPRHKITKRGQNVTFRCDPISEHNRLYWYRQTLGQGPEFLTYFQNEAQLEKSRLLSDRFSAERPKGSFSTLEIQRTEQGDSAMYLCASSSGQGETEAFFGQGTRLTVV.

This rearrangement joins TRBV30 to TRBJ2-7; the match to TRBD1 covers 8 bases. The CDR3 extends over 12 amino acids. CDR1 GTSNPN and CDR2 SVGIG come from the germline V gene (reference sequence). V lost 5 bases and J lost 2; bases outside the gene matches: 2. The CDR3 nucleotides read TGTGCCTGGGAGGGACAGGCCTACGAGCAGTACTTC. It codes for CAWEGQAYEQYF.

This chain links TRBV7-9 with TRBJ1-1, with D perhaps matching TRBD1 (6 bases). This CDR3 contains 14 residues. Germline loops: CDR1 SEHNR, CDR2 FQNEAQ (reference sequence). V was shortened by 5 bases and J by 0 bases, with 10 bases between the two germline ends. DNA for the CDR3: TGTGCCAGCAGCCCCGACAGGTTGAACACTGAAGCTTTCTTT. Protein sequence: CASSPDRLNTEAFF.

This chain uses TRBV19 with TRBJ1-2; D unclear. Per the germline V gene, CDR1 is LNHDA and CDR2 is SQIVND (reference sequence). The CDR3 length is 13 residues. Trimming took off 5 bases at V and 4 bases at J, with 11 bases between the two ends. The CDR3 reads CASSLTQSYGYTF. The CDR3 DNA is TGTGCCAGTAGTTTAACACAGAGCTATGGCTACACCTTC.